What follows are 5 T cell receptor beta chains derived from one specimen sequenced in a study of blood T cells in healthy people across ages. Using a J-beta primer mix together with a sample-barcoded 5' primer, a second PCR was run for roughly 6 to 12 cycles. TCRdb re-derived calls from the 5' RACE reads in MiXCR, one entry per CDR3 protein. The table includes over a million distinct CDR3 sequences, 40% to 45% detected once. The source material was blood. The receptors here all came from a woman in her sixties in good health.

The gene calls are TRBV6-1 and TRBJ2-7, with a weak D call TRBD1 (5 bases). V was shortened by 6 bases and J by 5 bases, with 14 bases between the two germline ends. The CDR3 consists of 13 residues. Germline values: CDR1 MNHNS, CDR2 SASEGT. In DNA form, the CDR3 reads TGTGCCAGCAGCCGGACGGACACCCACGAGCAGTACTTC. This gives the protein CASSRTDTHEQYF.

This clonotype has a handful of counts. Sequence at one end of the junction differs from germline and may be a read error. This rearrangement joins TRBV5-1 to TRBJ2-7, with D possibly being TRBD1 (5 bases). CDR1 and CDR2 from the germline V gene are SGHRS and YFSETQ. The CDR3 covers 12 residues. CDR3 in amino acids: CASRLGHLEQYF. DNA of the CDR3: TGCGCCAGCAGGTTGGGGCACCTCGAGCAGTACTTC.

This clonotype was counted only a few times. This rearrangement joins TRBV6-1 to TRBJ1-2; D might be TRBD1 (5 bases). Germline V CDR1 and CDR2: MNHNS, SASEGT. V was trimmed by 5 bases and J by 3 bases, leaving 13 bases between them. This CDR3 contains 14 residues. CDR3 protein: CASSWGGDYYGYTF. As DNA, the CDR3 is TGTGCCAGCAGTTGGGGGGGAGACTACTATGGCTACACCTTC.

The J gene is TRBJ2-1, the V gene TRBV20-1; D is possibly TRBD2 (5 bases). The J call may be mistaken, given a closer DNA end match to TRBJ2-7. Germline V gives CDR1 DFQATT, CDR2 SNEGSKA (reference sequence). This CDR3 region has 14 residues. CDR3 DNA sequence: TGCAGTGCCAAGGACTCCCGCTCCTACAATGAGCAGTACTTC. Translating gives CSAKDSRSYNEQYF.

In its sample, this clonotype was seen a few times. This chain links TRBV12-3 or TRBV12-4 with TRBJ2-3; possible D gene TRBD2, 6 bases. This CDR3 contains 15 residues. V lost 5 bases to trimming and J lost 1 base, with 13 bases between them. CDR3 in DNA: TGTGCCAGCAGTGCGGGGCTTGGGGGCACAGATACGCAGTATTTT. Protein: CASSAGLGGTDTQYF.